This T cell receptor beta chain was retrieved from a study of OX40 agonist ivuxolimab in advanced cancers. TCRdb's table, derived via immunoSEQ multiplex PCR, lists solely in-frame clones and lacks some. The profile shows 100,000 to 150,000 clones, about 90% of them singletons. Germline values: CDR1 MNHEY, CDR2 SMNVEV (reference sequence). This CDR3 is built from 15 residues. V trimming: 4 bases; J trimming: 6 bases; junction bases outside the gene matches: 6. This specimen consisted of CD4+ or CD8+ T cells sorted from blood, obtained in a trial of the OX40 agonist ivuxolimab. The chain combines TRBV27 with TRBJ2-7, with TRBD2 matching 13 bases. This receptor was taken from an adult with an advanced solid tumor such as melanoma, head and neck, liver or kidney cancer. CDR3 amino acids: CASSSGTSGVGEQYF. The CDR3 bases are TGTGCCAGCAGTTCCGGGACTAGCGGGGTCGGCGAGCAGTACTTC.